This T cell receptor (beta chain) was identified in a study of blood T cell repertoires in COVID-19. About the study: COVID-19 samples collected from the United States, Italy and Spain covered acute and convalescent phases.

Original methodology: Reference gene primer amplification in the assay estimated nucleated cell counts. Profiled with immunoSEQ multiplex PCR; TCRdb holds only in-frame clones, not every one. V and J calls and clone size follow that table, whereas D and trimming were derived from the DNA. The sample carries over 450,000 clones, 85% to 90% recorded once. Germline CDR1 and CDR2: MNHNS and SASEGT. The CDR3 length is 18 residues. Trimming pared 2 bases from V and 4 bases from J, leaving 24 bases between. Seattle patients were enrolled while actively infected and followed longitudinally. The chain has TRBV6-1 and TRBJ2-7; D possibly corresponds to TRBD2 (5 bases). This clonotype was sampled from a man aged 18 to 30 with COVID-19, enrolled during active disease. The specimen sequenced was peripheral blood. The DNA for the CDR3 is TGTGCCAGCAGTGAATGGCGCGGAGAGTGGAGGAGATCATACGAGCAGTACTTC. The encoded protein is CASSEWRGEWRRSYEQYF.